This entry is about one T cell receptor beta chain. The target of this receptor is not known. The input lacks base qualities; no much larger clone sits a single base away. Per the germline V gene (reference sequence), SGHKS is the CDR1 and YYEKEE is the CDR2. The junction carries 17 bases between V and J, which are trimmed by 4 bases and 4 bases respectively. The cysteine opens and the phenylalanine closes a CDR3 of 15 amino acids. The CDR3 DNA has 45 bases and is translated from base 1. Library preparation used RACE. The sequencing machine was a NextSeq 500. During library preparation, unique molecular identifiers were attached to individual cDNA molecules so that TCRs could be counted in a quantitative, reproducible way. From each blood RNA sample, both TCR alpha and TCR beta chains were sequenced. The published analysis was carried out like this. A median of roughly 99,000 TCRs per sample was observed, with a range of 23,224 to 690,600. V, J and CDR3 annotation of the TCR reads was performed with the Decombinator software suite. Every sample was subsampled to the same number of TCRs (28,000) for the PS versus PT1 abundance plots. TCRs were defined as expanded if absent before sensitization and observed at least eight times at the 2-week time point. TCRdb reworked the public reads: Q25 trimming with fastp, MiXCR clone assembly, productive beta chains retained. Here each entry gathers all rows of one CDR3 protein and keeps the most common genes and DNA. TCRdb's processing, not the study's, gives the V and J calls here. The sample includes around 120,000 distinct CDR3 sequences, with approximately 13% observed a single time. Clones ranked in the top ten supply 0.8% to 1% of the sample.

This specimen comes from a study of human T cells and chemical hapten exposure (TCRdb year 2021). As for the study more broadly: For sensitization, 2% DPC in acetone was applied to a 2 cm by 2 cm area of upper inner arm skin. Peripheral blood TCR repertoire changes were tracked in vivo in alopecia patients during primary and secondary sensitization to the hapten diphenylcyclopropenone (DPC). About 29 alopecia patients gave blood for TCR sequencing at one to four time points (pre-sensitization, 2, 6 and 24 weeks). Blood samples were taken from patients before sensitization (week 0) and at 2, 6 and about 24 weeks after DPC sensitization. Libraries were pooled for sequencing, and per-sample TCR yields varied mainly because of small differences in library volumes within the pool. Patch testing was done on the upper back using Finn chambers containing 0.01% DPC, and results were scored after 6 days according to International Contact Dermatitis Research Group standards. Throughout the study period of about 25 weeks, patients also received therapeutic DPC doses to the scalp every week. The mostly female patient cohort included alopecia areata with under or over 50% scalp involvement, alopecia totalis and alopecia universalis. Results and caveats for the whole study, not just this receptor: Patch test score was positively correlated with the number of PT1 expanded TCRs, with significance at thresholds 8, 16 and 32 but not at 4. No change with DPC sensitization was found in the number of TCRs above 1 in 1000 frequency, and no evidence of global repertoire structure alterations was found. After repeated subsampling, the strength of the expansion versus patch-test correlation and the threshold at which it became significant changed. Significantly more large CDR3 similarity clusters were formed by expanded TCRs than by pre-sensitization or healthy control sets, consistent with antigen-driven responses. Because every patient had alopecia, a presumed autoimmune disease, the patients' immune response might differ from that of healthy individuals.

What the time point label conveys for this sample: patch test 1, 2 weeks after DPC sensitization. Explained via the paper, the treatment or condition label denotes: therapeutic diphenylcyclopropenone sensitization with weekly scalp DPC. At each patch-test visit, blood was drawn before the patch test was applied. Patients were eligible if aged 18 to 70, diagnosed with alopecia and judged suitable for DPC therapy, and pregnant patients were excluded. Total RNA was extracted from unfractionated whole blood that had been collected in Tempus Blood RNA tubes. This chain is built from TRBV5-5 and TRBJ1-1, with the D gene not clear enough to name. The sequence was obtained from a man aged 18-30 years with alopecia areata. Some clones in this sample may be carry-over from other donors' samples. Sequencing used whole blood, obtained in connection with sensitization to the hapten diphenylcyclopropenone (DPC). The DNA sequence is given as TGTGCCAGCAGCGACCCACCAACGTTGTTCACTGAAGCTTTCTTT. It encodes CASSDPPTLFTEAFF.